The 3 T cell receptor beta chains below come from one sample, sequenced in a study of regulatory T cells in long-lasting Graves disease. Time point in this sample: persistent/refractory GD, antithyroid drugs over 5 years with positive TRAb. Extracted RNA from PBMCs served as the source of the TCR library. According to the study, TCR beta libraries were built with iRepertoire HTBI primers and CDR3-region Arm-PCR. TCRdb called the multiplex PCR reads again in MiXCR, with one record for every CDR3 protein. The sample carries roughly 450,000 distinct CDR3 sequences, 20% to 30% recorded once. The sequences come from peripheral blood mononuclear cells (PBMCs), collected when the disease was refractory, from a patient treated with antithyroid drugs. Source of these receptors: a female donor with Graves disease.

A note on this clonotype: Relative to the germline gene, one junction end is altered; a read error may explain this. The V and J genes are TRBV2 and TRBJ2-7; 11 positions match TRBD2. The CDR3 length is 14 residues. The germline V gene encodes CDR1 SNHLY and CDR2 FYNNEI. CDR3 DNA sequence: TGTGCCAGAAGAATGACTAGCGGGAAGTACGGGCAGTACTTC. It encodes CARRMTSGKYGQYF.

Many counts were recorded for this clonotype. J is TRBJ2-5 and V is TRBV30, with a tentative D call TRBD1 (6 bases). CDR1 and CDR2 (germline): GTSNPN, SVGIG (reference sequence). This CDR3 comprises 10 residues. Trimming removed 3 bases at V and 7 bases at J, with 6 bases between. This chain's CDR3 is CAWRGATQYF. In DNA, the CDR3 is TGTGCCTGGAGGGGGGCGACCCAGTACTTC.

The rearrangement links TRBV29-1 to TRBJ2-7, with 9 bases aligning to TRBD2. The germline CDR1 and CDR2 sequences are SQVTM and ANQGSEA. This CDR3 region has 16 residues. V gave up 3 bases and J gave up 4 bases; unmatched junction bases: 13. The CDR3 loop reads CSVDIAGDGFGYEQYF. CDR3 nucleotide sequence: TGCAGCGTTGATATAGCGGGAGACGGCTTCGGGTACGAGCAGTACTTC.